These 32 T cell receptor beta chains were sequenced from one sample in a study of Ad26.COV2.S vaccination and SARS-CoV-2 variants. The table came from immunoSEQ multiplex PCR; TCRdb's copy has only in-frame clones and leaves some out. Seen here are about 420,000 clones, 88% observed once, and the top ten hold around 3.6%. Specified treatment: 15 to 20 received Ad26.COV2.S at low or high dose, single or two shots; roughly 5 received placebo; per-sample allocation not given. Day 63 after the first vaccine or placebo injection was the time point for sampling. This specimen was peripheral blood, taken in a trial of Ad26.COV2.S vaccine versus placebo. These receptors were taken from a person between 18 and 65 years old who received the Ad26.COV2.S COVID-19 vaccine or a placebo.

In DNA, the CDR3 is TGTGCCAGCAGCTGGACAGGGGGCTTAGGCGAGACCCAGTACTTC. It yields the protein CASSWTGGLGETQYF. The chain uses TRBV7-3 and TRBJ2-5, with TRBD1 matching over 11 bases. With V trimmed by 4 bases and J by 5 bases, 6 bases remained unmatched. Germline values: CDR1 SGHTA, CDR2 FQGTGA. The CDR3 has 15 amino acids.

This CDR3 reads CASSLSPAPGANEQFF. As DNA, the CDR3 is TGTGCCAGCAGCTTAAGTCCGGCTCCTGGCGCGAATGAGCAGTTCTTC. The chain is built from TRBV7-3 and TRBJ2-1; D unclear. V dropped 1 base and J dropped 7 bases, with 17 bases sitting between them. Germline V gene data show CDR1 as SGHTA and CDR2 as FQGTGA. This CDR3 contains 16 residues.

The chain combines TRBV6-8 with TRBJ2-7; TRBD2 aligns across 7 bases. The germline V gene has CDR1 MNHGY and CDR2 SAAAGT. The ends lost 5 bases at V and 2 bases at J; junction bases unmatched: 9. The CDR3 is 15 amino acids. The CDR3 protein is CASSTRSGTTYEQYF. CDR3 nucleotides: TGTGCCAGCAGTACCCGATCCGGGACTACCTACGAGCAGTACTTC.

CDR3 DNA: TGCGCCAGCAGCGGGGGGTCAGCCGGGTACGATGAGCAGTTCTTC. Encoded protein: CASSGGSAGYDEQFF. J is TRBJ2-1 and V is TRBV5-1, with D tentatively TRBD2 (6 bases). Trimming cost V 4 bases and J 8 bases, with 19 bases left between them. There are 15 residues in the CDR3. Germline loops: CDR1 SGHRS, CDR2 YFSETQ.

The rearrangement uses TRBV4-2 and TRBJ1-5; unclear D gene. CDR3 length equals 13 residues. The V end was cut by 4 bases, the J end by 6 bases, with 10 bases between. Germline V lookup: CDR1 LGHNA, CDR2 YNFKEQ. The CDR3 region has the DNA TGTGCCAGCAGCCGCTCCTTGGTTCAGCCCCAGCATTTT. It is translated as CASSRSLVQPQHF.

J is TRBJ2-3 and V is TRBV4-3, with 9 bases lining up with TRBD1. The germline gives CDR1 LGHNA, CDR2 YSLEER. The CDR3 totals 16 residues. The J segment lost 4 bases and the V segment lost 0 bases, leaving 5 bases of the junction unmatched. The DNA of the CDR3 is TGCGCCAGCAGCCAAGATGGGACAGGGCAGGCAGATACGCAGTATTTT. Its protein product is CASSQDGTGQADTQYF.

V gene TRBV7-2 combines with J gene TRBJ2-7, with 9 bases fitting TRBD2. CDR1 and CDR2 from the germline V gene are SGHTA and FQGNSA. The trim removed 1 base at V and 8 bases at J, leaving 9 bases unmatched. The CDR3 consists of 15 residues. The DNA for the CDR3 is TGTGCCAGCAGCTTAGAGGGTAGCGGGGGCTCTAAGCAGTACTTC. It encodes CASSLEGSGGSKQYF.

This clone was detected only once. This chain joins TRBV27 and TRBJ2-7, with a tentative D call TRBD1 (6 bases). Germline V CDR1 and CDR2: MNHEY, SMNVEV (reference sequence). The CDR3 contains 16 residues. The V and J ends lost 5 bases and 2 bases respectively, with 19 bases between them. Here the CDR3 DNA reads TGTGCCAGCAGTCCCGTTTGGCAGGGGACAACCTACGAGCAGTACTTC. This encodes CASSPVWQGTTYEQYF.

V and J are TRBV30 and TRBJ1-2; tentative D call: TRBD1 (5 bases). The CDR3 spans 14 residues. Trimming shortened V by 0 bases and J by 7 bases, and 15 bases separated the two germline ends. Germline CDR1 GTSNPN, CDR2 SVGIG (reference sequence). CDR3 loop: CAWSVIMSGGGYTF. Here the CDR3 DNA reads TGTGCCTGGAGTGTTATTATGTCGGGGGGTGGCTACACCTTC. Based on the CDR3 plus reference TRBV30 and TRBJ1-2, the full variable domain is SQTIHQWPATLVQPVGSPLSLECTVEGTSNPNLYWYRQAAGRGLQLLFYSVGIGQISSEVPQNLSASRPQDRQFILSSKKLLLSDSGFYLCAWSVIMSGGGYTFGSGTRLTVV.

The J gene is TRBJ2-2, the V gene TRBV11-2; D might be TRBD1 or TRBD2, each matching 6 bases. V was trimmed by 2 bases and J by 4 bases, leaving 14 bases between them. The CDR3 runs 16 residues. The V gene's germline CDR1 is SGHAT and CDR2 FQNNGV. The CDR3 sequence: CASSLRGAGRTGELFF. DNA for the CDR3: TGTGCCAGCAGCTTAAGGGGGGCAGGGCGCACCGGGGAGCTGTTTTTT.

The V gene is TRBV19, the J gene TRBJ1-2; the D is unclear. The CDR3 contains 12 residues. Trimming took 4 bases from V and 2 from J, leaving 5 bases between them. The germline V gene has CDR1 LNHDA and CDR2 SQIVND (reference sequence). DNA of the CDR3: TGTGCCAGTAGTAAAAACAACTATGGCTACACCTTC. Encoded protein: CASSKNNYGYTF.

The genes are TRBV30 and TRBJ2-1, with 7 bases lining up with TRBD2. Germline trimming cut 2 bases from V and 1 base from J; bases unmatched to any gene: 5. CDR1 is GTSNPN, CDR2 SVGIG, per germline (reference sequence). This CDR3 is built from 15 residues. CDR3 residues: CAWSLTSRSYNEQFF. CDR3 coding DNA: TGTGCCTGGAGTTTGACTAGCAGGTCCTACAATGAGCAGTTCTTC. Full variable domain (missing parts from reference TRBV30 and TRBJ2-1): SQTIHQWPATLVQPVGSPLSLECTVEGTSNPNLYWYRQAAGRGLQLLFYSVGIGQISSEVPQNLSASRPQDRQFILSSKKLLLSDSGFYLCAWSLTSRSYNEQFFGPGTRLTVL.

The CDR3 nucleotides are TGCGCCAGCAGCCAGAATAACCGGGGGGGTAATGAAAAACTGTTTTTT. The encoded protein is CASSQNNRGGNEKLFF. The chain recombines TRBV4-1 with TRBJ1-4, with D perhaps matching TRBD1 (5 bases). Germline lookup yields CDR1 MGHRA and CDR2 YSYEKL. V lost 3 bases and J lost 4, with 15 bases in between. The CDR3 has 16 amino acids.

This chain links TRBV19 with TRBJ2-7, with 8 nucleotides matching TRBD1. CDR1 LNHDA and CDR2 SQIVND come from the germline V gene (reference sequence). Trimming took 3 bases from V and 2 from J; bases not matched to a gene: 6. The CDR3 has 15 amino acids. In DNA form, the CDR3 reads TGTGCCAGTAGTATCCAGGGGGCGATGGCCTACGAGCAGTACTTC. This translates into CASSIQGAMAYEQYF.

The V gene is TRBV27, the J gene TRBJ2-5; weak D call: TRBD2 (7 bases). Germline V gives CDR1 MNHEY, CDR2 SMNVEV (reference sequence). This CDR3 has 14 residues. The V end lost 6 bases, the J end lost 5 bases, and 16 bases lay between the germline ends. CDR3 protein: CASSSGGSQETQYF. In DNA, the CDR3 is TGTGCCAGCAGCTCGGGGGGCTCACAGGAGACCCAGTACTTC.

This sequence joins TRBV6-4 and TRBJ2-7, with 11 bases fitting TRBD1. Unmatched junction bases numbered 6, after V lost 0 bases and J lost 2 bases. This CDR3 comprises 17 residues. The germline CDR1 and CDR2 sequences are MRHNA and SNTAGT. CDR3 in amino acids: CASSDSQGQGVPYEQYF. CDR3 in DNA: TGTGCCAGCAGTGACTCCCAGGGACAGGGGGTCCCCTACGAGCAGTACTTC.

The chain links TRBV19 to TRBJ2-7; D is ambiguous. Germline CDR1 reads LNHDA; CDR2 reads SQIVND (reference sequence). This CDR3 spans 12 amino acids. V lost 8 bases, J lost 0 bases, and 8 bases lay in between. The chain's CDR3 is CASGDSSYEQYF. The CDR3 region has the DNA TGTGCCAGTGGGGATAGCTCCTACGAGCAGTACTTC.

In DNA, the CDR3 is TGTGCCAGCAGCGTAGGGGGACAGTCCTCAAAAGAGACCCAGTACTTC. Translated, it gives CASSVGGQSSKETQYF. This chain uses TRBV9 with TRBJ2-5; 7 bases are shared with TRBD1. This CDR3 has 16 residues. CDR1 is SGDLS and CDR2 is YYNGEE in the germline V gene. The junction had 8 bases not matched to a gene; V was cut back by 0 bases and J by 3 bases. Using reference TRBV9 and TRBJ2-5 for the parts outside the CDR3, the full variable domain is DSGVTQTPKHLITATGQRVTLRCSPRSGDLSVYWYQQSLDQGLQFLIQYYNGEERAKGNILERFSAQQFPDLHSELNLSSLELGDSALYFCASSVGGQSSKETQYFGPGTRLLVL.

Here the CDR3 DNA reads TGTGCCAGCGGGACTAGCGGGGGGGGTGATACGCAGTATTTT. Translated: CASGTSGGGDTQYF. This chain joins TRBV6-6 and TRBJ2-3, with 16 bases that match TRBD2. Germline V CDR1 and CDR2: MNHNY, SVGAGI (reference sequence). This CDR3 region has 14 residues. Trimming took 8 bases from V and 6 from J; bases not matched to a gene: 2.

This chain uses TRBV28 with TRBJ2-7, with TRBD2 identical over 10 bases. Germline V lookup: CDR1 MDHEN, CDR2 SYDVKM. The CDR3 length is 15 residues. V lost 7 bases to trimming and J lost 4 bases; unmatched junction nucleotides: 10. This CDR3 is CASIRQRGGRYEQYF. The CDR3 DNA reads as TGTGCCAGCATAAGACAGCGGGGGGGCCGTTACGAGCAGTACTTC.

This sequence joins TRBV9 and TRBJ2-3; possibly TRBD1 or TRBD2 for D (6 bases each). The V gene lost 0 bases and the J gene lost 4 bases, with 9 bases spanning the gap. The CDR3 covers 14 residues. CDR1 is SGDLS and CDR2 is YYNGEE in the germline V gene. The CDR3 nucleotides read TGTGCCAGCAGCGTAGGGGGGGCCTCAGATACGCAGTATTTT. It translates to CASSVGGASDTQYF.

The chain links TRBV6-2 or TRBV6-3 to TRBJ1-6; D possibly corresponds to TRBD1 (6 bases). CDR3 length equals 20 residues. The V gene lost 0 bases and the J gene lost 4 bases, with 22 bases spanning the gap. Germline-derived CDR1 and CDR2 are MNHEY and SVGEGT. This chain's CDR3 is CASSYSKKWGPGVYNSPLHF. The CDR3, as DNA: TGTGCCAGCAGTTACTCGAAGAAGTGGGGGCCAGGAGTATATAATTCACCCCTCCACTTT.

This rearrangement joins TRBV5-6 to TRBJ2-2; either TRBD1 or TRBD2 may supply D (6 bases each). The CDR3 runs 15 residues. Germline assignment: CDR1 SGHDT and CDR2 YYEEEE. V was cut by 1 base and J by 4 bases, with 11 bases left in between. The CDR3 DNA follows: TGTGCCAGCAGCTTGATGGGGGGCGTCACCGGGGAGCTGTTTTTT. Translated, it gives CASSLMGGVTGELFF.

This clone was recorded once. The chain links TRBV12-2 to TRBJ1-3. TRBV12-2 constitutes a pseudogene. The CDR3 sequence is 14 residues long. The CDR3 loop is CASSPGLSGNTIYF. DNA of the CDR3: TGTGCAAGTTCCCCGGGGCTCTCTGGAAACACCATATATTTT.

The CDR3 DNA reads TGCAGTGCCTTGACAGGGGAGGGCTACGAGCAGTACTTC. Residues: CSALTGEGYEQYF. The chain uses TRBV29-1 and TRBJ2-7; D might be TRBD1 (8 bases). Germline V gene sequence: CDR1 SQVTM, CDR2 ANQGSEA. The CDR3 spans 13 residues.

The chain carries TRBV15 and TRBJ1-5; 9 bases agree with TRBD1. The trim removed 4 bases at V and 4 bases at J, leaving 5 bases unmatched. Germline V lookup: CDR1 LNHNV, CDR2 YYDKDF (reference sequence). The CDR3 is 15 residues long. As DNA, the CDR3 is TGTGCCACCAGCACCCGGGACAGGGCAAATCAGCCCCAGCATTTT. This codes for CATSTRDRANQPQHF.

This chain connects TRBV28 to TRBJ1-5; D possibly corresponds to TRBD1 (6 bases). Germline V CDR1 and CDR2: MDHEN, SYDVKM. V dropped 2 bases and J dropped 10 bases, with 18 bases sitting between them. CDR3 length: 15 amino acids. Here the CDR3 reads CASSLQGTGGRPQHF. The CDR3 nucleotides read TGTGCCAGCAGTTTACAGGGGACGGGAGGTCGACCCCAGCATTTT.

J is TRBJ2-2 and V is TRBV19, with 7 bases that match TRBD1. After removal of 4 bases from V and 7 bases from J, the junction contained 6 bases not matched to a gene. The CDR3 covers 14 residues. CDR1 LNHDA and CDR2 SQIVND come from the germline V gene (reference sequence). The CDR3 loop is CASSTTGVFGELFF. The CDR3, as DNA: TGTGCCAGTAGTACCACAGGGGTTTTCGGGGAGCTGTTTTTT.

The J gene is TRBJ1-3, the V gene TRBV6-5; D remains ambiguous. V gave up 2 bases and J gave up 4 bases, with 9 bases separating them. The CDR3 has 14 residues. Germline values: CDR1 MNHEY, CDR2 SVGAGI. The CDR3 sequence is CASSYGQAGNTIYF. The CDR3 DNA reads TGTGCCAGCAGTTACGGTCAGGCGGGAAACACCATATATTTT.

This clone has a single count. The same CDR3 also results from other DNA sequences found in this sample. The V call is TRBV5-1, the J call TRBJ2-5; D is unresolved. Deletions cut 0 bases from V and 0 bases from J, with 6 bases between. CDR3 length equals 14 residues. Per the germline V gene, CDR1 is SGHRS and CDR2 is YFSETQ. CDR3 in DNA: TGCGCCAGCAGCTTGGGGCAGAACCAAGAGACCCAGTACTTC. Protein sequence: CASSLGQNQETQYF. The full variable domain, completed using reference TRBV5-1 and TRBJ2-5, is KAGVTQTPRYLIKTRGQQVTLSCSPISGHRSVSWYQQTPGQGLQFLFEYFSETQRNKGNFPGRFSGRQFSNSRSEMNVSTLELGDSALYLCASSLGQNQETQYFGPGTRLLVL.

This clone was picked up one time. The V call is TRBV28, the J call TRBJ2-7; D uncertain. This CDR3 is 14 amino acids long. Germline V CDR1 and CDR2: MDHEN, SYDVKM. V lost 6 bases to trimming and J lost 2 bases, with 14 bases between them. CDR3 sequence reads: CASRTPGQAYEQYF. The CDR3 coding sequence is TGTGCCAGCAGGACTCCCGGGCAAGCCTACGAGCAGTACTTC.

In DNA, the CDR3 is TGTGCCAGCAGCTACTACTCGACCAAGAACTATGGCTACACCTTC. Protein sequence: CASSYYSTKNYGYTF. The J gene is TRBJ1-2, the V gene TRBV5-8, with no clear D. The CDR3 loop spans 15 amino acids. The V end lost 3 bases, the J end lost 2 bases, and 14 bases lay between the germline ends. Germline CDR1 is SGHTS and CDR2 is YDEGEE.